This entry features one TCR beta chain sequence. The Seattle patients joined while their infection was active and were tracked longitudinally afterward. This entry comes from a study of blood T cell repertoires in COVID-19. Across the study: Italy, Spain and the United States were the sources of the convalescent and acute COVID-19 samples. From T cells, B-cell-depleted T cells, or PBMCs came the material, which was cDNA or gDNA.

In the authors' workflow: Amplification with reference gene primers provided the estimates of nucleated cell counts. The method was immunoSEQ multiplex PCR; TCRdb's version includes in-frame clones alone and lacks a portion of them. The D gene and trimming were derived from the DNA, and the V and J assignments and clone size from that table. The data show approximately 250,000 clones, nearly 95% seen once. The material sequenced was peripheral blood. The sequence was obtained from a man between 25 and 39 years old with COVID-19, enrolled during active disease.

As DNA, the CDR3 is TGCGCCAGCAGCTTGGGAATGGGGCAGACCGGGGAGCTGTTTTTT. This codes for CASSLGMGQTGELFF. This chain joins TRBV5-1 and TRBJ2-2; a possible D gene is TRBD1 (5 bases). Germline V gene lookup returns CDR1 SGHRS and CDR2 YFSETQ. CDR3 size: 15 residues. V was pared by 0 bases and J by 5 bases, with 11 bases between.